The source of this TCR beta chain is a study of naive and memory T cell subsets. This clonotype has a count of ten or more. Both TRBC1 and TRBC2 were covered by a beta constant-region primer of two equimolar oligonucleotides. TCRdb reprocessed the UMI-ligation and nested PCR reads with MiXCR, giving one entry per CDR3 protein. The sample shows about 90,000 distinct CDR3 sequences, 7% to 7.5% of them seen only once. The V segment lost 4 bases and the J segment 8 bases; nucleotides outside the gene matches: 7. The V gene's germline CDR1 is SNHLY and CDR2 FYNNEI. This CDR3 spans 15 amino acids. The sequencing sample was made of central memory CD4+ T cells from blood. J is TRBJ2-1 and V is TRBV2; 11 bases agree with TRBD2. This receptor was taken from a human donor in good health. The CDR3 DNA follows: TGTGCCAGCAGTGGCACTAGCGGGAGCAGGGATGAGCAGTTCTTC. Amino acid sequence: CASSGTSGSRDEQFF.